This T cell receptor beta chain was identified in a study of tumor-infiltrating lymphocytes in oesophageal squamous cell carcinoma. TCRdb reanalysed the PCR reads using MiXCR and keeps one entry per CDR3 protein. The sample lists just under 20,000 distinct CDR3 sequences, around two fifths occurring once. There are many counts of this clonotype. Trimming pared 7 bases from V and 4 bases from J, leaving 17 bases between. The germline V gene has CDR1 LNHDA and CDR2 SQIVND (reference sequence). The CDR3 loop spans 14 amino acids. This clonotype originated in a male donor with esophageal squamous cell carcinoma. The genes are TRBV19 and TRBJ2-7, with D possibly TRBD2 on 6 matching bases. Sequencing used normal esophageal tissue next to the tumor. In nucleotides, the CDR3 is TGTGCCAGTACCCGGGGTGGCGGGGTATACGAGCAGTACTTC. Amino acids: CASTRGGGVYEQYF.